Each of the 18 T cell receptor beta chains below was sequenced from the same sample in a study of control samples from healthy donors and cancer patients. Libraries were prepared by immunoSEQ multiplex PCR; TCRdb keeps only in-frame clonotypes and omits some of them. In the table there are 120,000 to 150,000 clones, roughly 92% of which are singletons. The sequenced sample was blood. The receptors were sampled from a man between 25 and 39 years old in good health.

The CDR3 DNA reads TGTGCCAGCAGCCAAGAGCGGTCACTTCGGGATTTAGAGACCCAGTACTTC. Its translation is CASSQERSLRDLETQYF. The chain links TRBV3-1 (or the pseudogene TRBV3-2) to TRBJ2-5; a possible D gene is TRBD2 (5 bases). Germline V gene data show CDR1 as LGHDT and CDR2 as YNNKEL (reference sequence). V was clipped by 0 bases and J by 4 bases, with 18 bases between them. This CDR3 spans 17 amino acids.

The chain joins TRBV6-6 to TRBJ2-1; 8 bases line up with TRBD2. The CDR3 is 15 amino acids. Germline CDR1 MNHNY, CDR2 SVGAGI (reference sequence). The V segment lost 5 bases and the J segment 0 bases; nucleotides outside the gene matches: 3. The CDR3 DNA reads TGTGCCAGCAGTGATAGCGGGATCTCCTACAATGAGCAGTTCTTC. It is translated as CASSDSGISYNEQFF.

V and J are TRBV10-3 and TRBJ1-2, with D unresolved. The CDR3 sequence is 15 residues long. Trimming took 4 bases from V and 4 from J, leaving 16 bases between them. Germline CDR1 and CDR2: ENHRY and SYGVKD. The DNA of the CDR3 is TGTGCCATCAGTGTTGGCCCCTCCGGTTTCTATGGCTACACCTTC. Its protein is CAISVGPSGFYGYTF.

The chain joins TRBV10-2 to TRBJ2-5; 8 nucleotides match TRBD2. With 10 bases clipped from V and 0 bases from J, the junction kept 7 bases outside the gene matches. This CDR3 comprises 14 residues. In germline, CDR1 is WSHSY, CDR2 SAAADI. CDR3 bases: TGCGCCACGCACCCGGGGGGGCACCAAGAGACCCAGTACTTC. It codes for CATHPGGHQETQYF.

The V and J genes are TRBV5-4 and TRBJ2-7; TRBD2 is a possible D gene (6 bases). The germline CDR1 and CDR2 sequences are SGHNT and YYREEE (reference sequence). This CDR3 has 13 amino acids. Trimming removed 1 base at V and 6 bases at J, with 11 bases between. This CDR3 is CASSLSGVSEQYF. As DNA, the CDR3 is TGTGCCAGCAGCTTGTCGGGAGTTTCCGAGCAGTACTTC.

The V call is TRBV12-5, the J call TRBJ2-2, with D possibly being TRBD1 (5 bases). Germline V lookup: CDR1 LGHNT, CDR2 FRNRAP. CDR3 length: 18 residues. V was cut by 5 bases and J by 3 bases, with 22 bases left in between. The CDR3 loop reads CASGPSTPWIGDTGELFF. CDR3 in DNA: TGTGCTAGTGGTCCATCAACTCCCTGGATAGGGGACACCGGGGAGCTGTTTTTT.

The chain couples TRBV9 to TRBJ2-3, with 8 bases that match TRBD2. The CDR3 is 17 residues long. Per germline, CDR1 SGDLS and CDR2 YYNGEE. V lost 2 bases and J lost 0; bases outside the gene matches: 8. CDR3 nucleotides: TGTGCCAGCAGCGTTCAATACGGGACTAGGAGCACAGATACGCAGTATTTT. Translation gives CASSVQYGTRSTDTQYF.

This chain joins TRBV6-5 and TRBJ2-5; no firm D call. Germline loops: CDR1 MNHEY, CDR2 SVGAGI. The CDR3 loop spans 13 amino acids. Trimming cost V 7 bases and J 6 bases, with 15 bases left between them. Here the CDR3 reads CASTTPRSKTQYF. In DNA, the CDR3 is TGTGCCAGCACGACCCCGAGATCAAAGACCCAGTACTTC.

The chain links TRBV12-3 or TRBV12-4 to TRBJ2-7; D is unclear. V was trimmed by 4 bases and J by 0 bases, leaving 1 base between them. The CDR3 has 11 amino acids. CDR3: CASSYSYEQYF. The CDR3 DNA sequence: TGTGCCAGCAGTTACTCCTACGAGCAGTACTTC.

This sequence joins TRBV12-5 and TRBJ1-6, with TRBD1 as a possible D gene (5 bases). Trimming cost V 1 base and J 7 bases, with 8 bases left between them. Looked up from germline, CDR1 is LGHNT and CDR2 is FRNRAP. CDR3 length: 14 amino acids. The CDR3 DNA sequence: TGTGCTAGTGGTTTGGACCGGGGGAATTCACCCCTCCACTTT. Translation: CASGLDRGNSPLHF.

This chain uses TRBV9 with TRBJ2-1; 8 nucleotides line up with TRBD1. The CDR3 loop spans 14 amino acids. CDR1 SGDLS and CDR2 YYNGEE come from the germline V gene. J lost 6 bases, V lost 4 bases, and 6 bases had no gene match. This CDR3 reads CASSLHRGINEQFF. In DNA, the CDR3 is TGTGCCAGCAGCCTCCACAGGGGGATCAATGAGCAGTTCTTC.

This chain connects TRBV2 to TRBJ2-5, with D perhaps matching TRBD2 (6 bases). The germline V gene encodes CDR1 SNHLY and CDR2 FYNNEI. Deletions cut 6 bases from V and 0 bases from J, with 11 bases between. The CDR3 contains 14 residues. CDR3 loop: CASRRDFYQETQYF. The CDR3 coding sequence is TGTGCCAGCAGGCGGGACTTCTACCAAGAGACCCAGTACTTC.

This clone was recorded at least ten times. The chain is built from TRBV19 and TRBJ2-7; 11 bases align to TRBD2. This CDR3 has 14 residues. The junction had 9 bases not matched to a gene; V was cut back by 8 bases and J by 6 bases. Germline V CDR1 and CDR2: LNHDA, SQIVND (reference sequence). The CDR3 reads CASSIAGGPSEQYF. For the CDR3, the DNA is TGTGCCAGTTCAATAGCGGGAGGGCCGAGCGAGCAGTACTTC. Based on the CDR3 plus reference TRBV19 and TRBJ2-7, the full variable domain is DGGITQSPKYLFRKEGQNVTLSCEQNLNHDAMYWYRQDPGQGLRLIYYSQIVNDFQKGDIAEGYSVSREKKESFPLTVTSAQKNPTAFYLCASSIAGGPSEQYFGPGTRLTVT.

The J gene is TRBJ1-3, the V gene TRBV15; TRBD1 matches 10 bases. The V and J ends lost 1 base and 3 bases, in that order; junction bases with no gene match: 3. The CDR3 has 16 residues. The germline CDR1 and CDR2 sequences are LNHNV and YYDKDF (reference sequence). CDR3 amino acids: CATSRGDRGLGNTIYF. The CDR3 nucleotides are TGTGCCACCAGCAGAGGAGACAGGGGGCTTGGAAACACCATATATTTT.

V and J are TRBV6-5 and TRBJ2-7, with D perhaps matching TRBD2 (6 bases). The germline V gene encodes CDR1 MNHEY and CDR2 SVGAGI. Trimming removed 6 bases at V and 0 bases at J, with 15 bases between. The CDR3 spans 15 residues. The CDR3 here is CASRPPGGSSYEQYF. The CDR3 DNA reads TGTGCCAGCAGGCCCCCCGGAGGGAGCTCCTACGAGCAGTACTTC.

The chain combines TRBV4-1 with TRBJ1-1; D unclear. Trimming shortened V by 4 bases and J by 5 bases, and 20 bases separated the two germline ends. The CDR3 is made up of 16 amino acids. Germline CDR1 MGHRA, CDR2 YSYEKL. The chain's CDR3 is CASSPTILLQETEAFF. CDR3 bases: TGCGCCAGCAGCCCCACTATACTACTCCAGGAAACTGAAGCTTTCTTT.

The V gene is TRBV5-4, the J gene TRBJ1-1; D gene ambiguous. Trimming took 1 base from V and 11 from J, leaving 12 bases between them. The germline V gene encodes CDR1 SGHNT and CDR2 YYREEE (reference sequence). The CDR3 totals 12 residues. The CDR3 region is CASSLLPGRAFF. The CDR3 coding sequence is TGTGCCAGCAGCTTGTTGCCGGGTAGGGCTTTCTTT.

The rearrangement links TRBV28 to TRBJ2-1; 9 positions agree with TRBD2. V lost 5 bases and J lost 0; bases outside the gene matches: 2. CDR1 is MDHEN, CDR2 SYDVKM, per germline. The CDR3 is made up of 15 amino acids. CDR3 residues: CASSLAGSSYNEQFF. The CDR3 DNA follows: TGTGCCAGCAGTCTAGCGGGAAGCTCCTACAATGAGCAGTTCTTC.